The 10 T cell receptor beta chains in this list originate from one sample, sequenced in a study of CD8+ T cells in alopecia areata. RNA was isolated and reverse transcribed to cDNA, the sequencing template. Using immunoSEQ multiplex PCR, the repertoire was profiled, and TCRdb retains in-frame clones only, with some absent. This sample has 160,000 or so clones; roughly 58% occur once, and the top ten carry 16%. The treatment was: oral pan-JAK inhibitor, 5-10 mg twice daily. Sequencing was performed on CD4+ T cells sorted from blood, taken at approximately week 60, from a patient treated with tofacitinib. The receptors shown here come from a human donor with alopecia areata.

The genes are TRBV15 and TRBJ1-5; the D gene is possibly TRBD1 (5 bases). Germline V gives CDR1 LNHNV, CDR2 YYDKDF (reference sequence). The CDR3 covers 16 residues. V dropped 0 bases and J dropped 7 bases, with 16 bases sitting between them. CDR3 DNA: TGTGCCACCAGCAGAGAATCTAGGGGATTGGAGCAGCCCCAGCATTTT. Its translation: CATSRESRGLEQPQHF.

The chain carries TRBV6-6 and TRBJ2-5; D is ambiguous. This CDR3 is 13 amino acids long. From germline, CDR1 is MNHNY and CDR2 SVGAGI (reference sequence). V was clipped by 8 bases and J by 2 bases, with 12 bases between them. The CDR3 DNA sequence: TGTGCCAGCCTTCGTACAGCTCAAGAGACCCAGTACTTC. Protein product: CASLRTAQETQYF.

V gene TRBV2 combines with J gene TRBJ1-6; TRBD1 matches 7 bases. The germline gives CDR1 SNHLY, CDR2 FYNNEI. The trim removed 5 bases at V and 9 bases at J, leaving 4 bases unmatched. The CDR3 covers 13 residues. CDR3 in DNA: TGTGCCAGCAGTCGGGACAGCGTTTCACCCCTCCACTTT. Translating gives CASSRDSVSPLHF.

This clone showed up just a few times. V usage is TRBV15 and J usage is TRBJ2-1; D possibly corresponds to TRBD2 (5 bases). V dropped 3 bases and J dropped 5 bases, with 20 bases sitting between them. Per germline, CDR1 LNHNV and CDR2 YYDKDF (reference sequence). This CDR3 contains 17 residues. The CDR3 here is CATSSPPEDPDNNEQFF. As DNA, the CDR3 is TGTGCCACCAGCAGTCCCCCGGAGGACCCGGATAACAATGAGCAGTTCTTC.

Turning to this clone: Other DNA sequences in this sample translate to the same CDR3. The chain joins TRBV5-1 to TRBJ2-1, with D unclear. This CDR3 has 12 residues. V was pared by 2 bases and J by 8 bases, with 8 bases between. Germline assignment: CDR1 SGHRS and CDR2 YFSETQ. This CDR3 is CASSLNLDEQFF. DNA of the CDR3: TGCGCCAGCAGCTTAAACCTCGATGAGCAGTTCTTC.

This clone was observed a few times. The chain joins TRBV5-1 to TRBJ2-1, with 7 bases identical to TRBD2. Germline CDR1 and CDR2: SGHRS and YFSETQ. The CDR3 length is 15 residues. The V gene end was trimmed by 2 bases and the J gene end by 1 base; junction bases not matched to a gene: 3. The CDR3, as DNA: TGCGCCAGCAGCTTAAAAGCGGGATCCTACAATGAGCAGTTCTTC. This sequence encodes CASSLKAGSYNEQFF.

This clone was detected only a few times. The sample holds other DNA sequences that translate to the same CDR3. V is TRBV18 and J is TRBJ2-5, with D uncertain. The germline CDR1 and CDR2 sequences are KGHSH and LQKENI. The CDR3 is 13 residues long. Trimming pared 0 bases from V and 3 bases from J, leaving 5 bases between. The CDR3 DNA reads TGTGCCAGCTCACCACCGGGCGAAGAGACCCAGTACTTC. Protein product: CASSPPGEETQYF.

This clone was seen more than once but under ten times. V and J are TRBV4-1 and TRBJ2-5; D is undetermined. V shed 3 bases and J shed 5 bases, with 25 bases lying between them. The CDR3 length is 18 residues. Germline-derived CDR1 and CDR2 are MGHRA and YSYEKL. As DNA, the CDR3 is TGCGCCAGCAGCCAGTCAATCCTGGCTCTAGTTTCGTCTGAGACCCAGTACTTC. This translates into CASSQSILALVSSETQYF.

The V call is TRBV29-1, the J call TRBJ2-7; weak D call: TRBD1 (6 bases). V shed 5 bases and J shed 0 bases, with 17 bases lying between them. This CDR3 has 15 amino acids. Germline assignment: CDR1 SQVTM and CDR2 ANQGSEA. This CDR3 is CSVRTGMGFSYEQYF. For the CDR3, the DNA is TGCAGCGTTCGTACAGGGATGGGGTTCTCCTACGAGCAGTACTTC.

This clone was found a few times. The rearrangement links TRBV27 to TRBJ2-5; 8 bases line up with TRBD2. With V trimmed by 6 bases and J by 6 bases, 9 bases remained unmatched. Per germline, CDR1 MNHEY and CDR2 SMNVEV (reference sequence). The CDR3 consists of 14 residues. CDR3 region: CASSGQSGSQTQYF. CDR3 DNA sequence: TGTGCCAGCAGCGGGCAAAGCGGGAGTCAGACCCAGTACTTC.